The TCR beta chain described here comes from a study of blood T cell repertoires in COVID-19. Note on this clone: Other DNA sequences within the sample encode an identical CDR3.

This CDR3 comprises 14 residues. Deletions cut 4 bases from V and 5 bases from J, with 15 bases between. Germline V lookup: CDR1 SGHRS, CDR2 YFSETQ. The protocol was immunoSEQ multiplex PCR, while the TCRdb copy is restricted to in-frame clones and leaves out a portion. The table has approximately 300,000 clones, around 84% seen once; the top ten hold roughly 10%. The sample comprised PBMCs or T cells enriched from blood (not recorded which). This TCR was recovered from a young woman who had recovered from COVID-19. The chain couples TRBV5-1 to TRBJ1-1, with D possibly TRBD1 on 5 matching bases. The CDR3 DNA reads TGCGCCAGCAGCCCCGGGACGGGAGGGACTGAAGCTTTCTTT. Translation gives CASSPGTGGTEAFF.